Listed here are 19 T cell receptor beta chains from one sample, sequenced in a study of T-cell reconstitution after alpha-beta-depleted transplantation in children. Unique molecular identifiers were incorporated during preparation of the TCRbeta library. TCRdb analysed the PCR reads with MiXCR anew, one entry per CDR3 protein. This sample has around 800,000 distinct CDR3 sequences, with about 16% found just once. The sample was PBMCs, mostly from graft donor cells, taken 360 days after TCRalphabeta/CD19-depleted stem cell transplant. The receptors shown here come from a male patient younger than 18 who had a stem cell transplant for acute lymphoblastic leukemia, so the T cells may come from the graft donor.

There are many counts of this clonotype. CDR3 residues: CASATGGGTGELFF. In nucleotides, the CDR3 is TGCGCCAGCGCCACGGGAGGTGGTACCGGGGAGCTGTTTTTT. The V call is TRBV5-1, the J call TRBJ2-2; TRBD2 matches at 7 bases. The CDR3 covers 14 residues. The germline V gene encodes CDR1 SGHRS and CDR2 YFSETQ. V lost 7 bases and J lost 5; bases outside the gene matches: 8.

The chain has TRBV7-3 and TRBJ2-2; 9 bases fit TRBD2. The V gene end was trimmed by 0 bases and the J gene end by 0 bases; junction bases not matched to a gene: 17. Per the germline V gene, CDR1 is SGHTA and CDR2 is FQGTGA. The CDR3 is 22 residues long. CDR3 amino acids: CASSLTADQSGRTRANTGELFF. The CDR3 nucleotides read TGTGCCAGCAGCTTAACCGCAGACCAAAGCGGGAGGACCAGAGCGAACACCGGGGAGCTGTTTTTT.

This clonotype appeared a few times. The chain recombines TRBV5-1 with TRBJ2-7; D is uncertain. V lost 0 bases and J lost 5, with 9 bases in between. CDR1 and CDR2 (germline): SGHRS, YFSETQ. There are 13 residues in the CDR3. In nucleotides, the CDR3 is TGCGCCAGCAGCTTGGCACCGTTAGACGAGCAGTACTTC. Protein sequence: CASSLAPLDEQYF.

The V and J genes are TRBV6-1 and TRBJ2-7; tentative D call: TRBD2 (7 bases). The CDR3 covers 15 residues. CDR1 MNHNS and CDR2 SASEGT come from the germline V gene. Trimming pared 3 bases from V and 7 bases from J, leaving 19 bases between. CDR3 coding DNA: TGTGCCAGCAGTGACTGGGGGGGGCAACTACGGGAGCAGTACTTC. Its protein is CASSDWGGQLREQYF.

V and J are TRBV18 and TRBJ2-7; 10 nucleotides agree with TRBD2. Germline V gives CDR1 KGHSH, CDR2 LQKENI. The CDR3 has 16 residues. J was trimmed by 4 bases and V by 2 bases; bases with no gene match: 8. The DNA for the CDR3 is TGTGCCAGCTCACCAAGGGGGGCTAGCGGGAGTTACGAGCAGTACTTC. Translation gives CASSPRGASGSYEQYF.

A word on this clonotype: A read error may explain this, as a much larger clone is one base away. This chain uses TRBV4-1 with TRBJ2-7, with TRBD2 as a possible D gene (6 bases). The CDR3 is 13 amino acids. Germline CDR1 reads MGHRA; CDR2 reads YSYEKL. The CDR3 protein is CASGQTRLYEQYF. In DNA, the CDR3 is TGCGCCAGCGGCCAGACTAGGCTCTACGAGCAGTACTTC.

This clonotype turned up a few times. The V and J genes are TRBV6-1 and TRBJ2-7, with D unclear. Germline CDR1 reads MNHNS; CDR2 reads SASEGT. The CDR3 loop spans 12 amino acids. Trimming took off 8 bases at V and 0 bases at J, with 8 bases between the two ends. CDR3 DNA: TGTGCCAGCCGGACGGCCTCCTACGAGCAGTACTTC. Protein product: CASRTASYEQYF.

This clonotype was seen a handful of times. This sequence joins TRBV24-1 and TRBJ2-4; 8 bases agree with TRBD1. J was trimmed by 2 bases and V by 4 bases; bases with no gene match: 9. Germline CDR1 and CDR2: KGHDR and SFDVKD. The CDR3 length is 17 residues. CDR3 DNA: TGTGCCACCAGTGACCTAGGACAGGGCTGTCCCAAAAACATTCAGTACTTC. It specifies CATSDLGQGCPKNIQYF.

CDR3 DNA: TGTGCCAGCAGGAGGGACAGGGTAGGCGAGCAGTACTTC. Protein product: CASRRDRVGEQYF. The chain carries TRBV6-5 and TRBJ2-7; TRBD1 matches 9 bases. This CDR3 region has 13 residues. The trim removed 6 bases at V and 6 bases at J, leaving 6 bases unmatched. Germline CDR1 reads MNHEY; CDR2 reads SVGAGI.

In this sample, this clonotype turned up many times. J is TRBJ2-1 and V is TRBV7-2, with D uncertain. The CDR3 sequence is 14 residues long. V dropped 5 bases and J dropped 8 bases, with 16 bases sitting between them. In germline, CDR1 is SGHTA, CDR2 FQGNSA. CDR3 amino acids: CASSISGYRDEQFF. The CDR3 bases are TGTGCCAGCAGCATTAGTGGTTACCGGGATGAGCAGTTCTTC.

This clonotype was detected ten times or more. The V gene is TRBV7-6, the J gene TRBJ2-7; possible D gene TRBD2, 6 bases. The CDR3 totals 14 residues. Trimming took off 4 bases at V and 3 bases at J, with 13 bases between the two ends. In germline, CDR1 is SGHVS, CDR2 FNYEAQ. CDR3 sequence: CASSSLGTDYEQYF. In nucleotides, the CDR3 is TGTGCCAGCAGCTCGTTAGGGACTGACTACGAGCAGTACTTC.

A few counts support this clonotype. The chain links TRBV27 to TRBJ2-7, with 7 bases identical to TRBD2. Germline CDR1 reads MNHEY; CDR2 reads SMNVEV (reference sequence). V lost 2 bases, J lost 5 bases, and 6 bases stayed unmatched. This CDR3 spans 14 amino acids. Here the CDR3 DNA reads TGTGCCAGCAGTTTAGGCGGGAGCGGAGACGAGCAGTACTTC. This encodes CASSLGGSGDEQYF.

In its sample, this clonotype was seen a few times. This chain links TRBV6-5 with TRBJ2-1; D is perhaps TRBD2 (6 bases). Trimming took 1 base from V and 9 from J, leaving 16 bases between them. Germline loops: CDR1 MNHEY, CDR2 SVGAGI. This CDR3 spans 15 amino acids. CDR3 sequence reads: CASSYWRERRGEQFF. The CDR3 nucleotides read TGTGCCAGCAGTTACTGGCGGGAAAGGCGGGGTGAGCAGTTCTTC.

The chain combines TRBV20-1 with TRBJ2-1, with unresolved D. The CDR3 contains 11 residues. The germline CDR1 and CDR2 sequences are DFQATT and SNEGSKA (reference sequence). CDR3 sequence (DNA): TGCAGCCACAAACGGTTCAATGAGCAGTTCTTC. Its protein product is CSHKRFNEQFF.

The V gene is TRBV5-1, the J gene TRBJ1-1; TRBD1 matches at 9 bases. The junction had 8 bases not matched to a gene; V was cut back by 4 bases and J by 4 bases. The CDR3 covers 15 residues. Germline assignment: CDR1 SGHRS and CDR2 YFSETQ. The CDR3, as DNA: TGCGCCAGCAGCAACCACAGGGGGCGATCCACTGAAGCTTTCTTT. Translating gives CASSNHRGRSTEAFF.

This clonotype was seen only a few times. The CDR3 reads CASSSRDSDYEQYF. In nucleotides, the CDR3 is TGTGCCAGCTCAAGCCGGGACAGCGATTACGAGCAGTACTTC. V usage is TRBV18 and J usage is TRBJ2-7; TRBD1 aligns across 7 bases. CDR3 size: 14 residues. CDR1 and CDR2 from the germline V gene are KGHSH and LQKENI. V dropped 5 bases and J dropped 4; count of bases not matched to a gene: 8.

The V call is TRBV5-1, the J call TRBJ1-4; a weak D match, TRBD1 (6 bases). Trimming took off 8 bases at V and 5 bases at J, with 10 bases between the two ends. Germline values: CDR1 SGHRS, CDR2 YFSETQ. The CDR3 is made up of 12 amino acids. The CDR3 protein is CARDRSNEKLFF. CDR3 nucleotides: TGCGCCAGAGACAGGAGCAATGAAAAACTGTTTTTT.

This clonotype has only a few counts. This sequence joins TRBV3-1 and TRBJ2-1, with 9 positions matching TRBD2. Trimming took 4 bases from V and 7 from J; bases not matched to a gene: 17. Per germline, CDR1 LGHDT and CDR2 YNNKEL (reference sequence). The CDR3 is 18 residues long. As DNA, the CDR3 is TGTGCCAGCAGCCTAGGACGGTCCCAGCGGGAGGCTGAAAATGAGCAGTTCTTC. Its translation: CASSLGRSQREAENEQFF.

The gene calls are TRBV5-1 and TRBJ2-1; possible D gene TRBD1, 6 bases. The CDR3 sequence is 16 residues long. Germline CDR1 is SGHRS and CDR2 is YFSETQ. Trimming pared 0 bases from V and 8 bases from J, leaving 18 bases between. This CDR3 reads CASSLEPPGARDEQFF. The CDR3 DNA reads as TGCGCCAGCAGCTTGGAGCCGCCAGGGGCCCGCGATGAGCAGTTCTTC. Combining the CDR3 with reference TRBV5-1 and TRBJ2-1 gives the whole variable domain KAGVTQTPRYLIKTRGQQVTLSCSPISGHRSVSWYQQTPGQGLQFLFEYFSETQRNKGNFPGRFSGRQFSNSRSEMNVSTLELGDSALYLCASSLEPPGARDEQFFGPGTRLTVL.